These 10 T cell receptor beta chains came from one sample sequenced in a study of regulatory T cells in long-lasting Graves disease. Investigators prepared the TCR beta libraries by applying iRepertoire HTBI primers and Arm-PCR of CDR3 regions. Via MiXCR, TCRdb re-called the multiplex PCR reads, giving one row per CDR3 protein. This sample has some 450,000 distinct CDR3 sequences, with about 20% found just once. Time point reported: persistent/refractory GD, antithyroid drugs over 5 years with positive TRAb. PBMCs were the source of the RNA used for TCR sequencing. The source was peripheral blood mononuclear cells (PBMCs), collected when the disease was refractory, from a patient treated with antithyroid drugs. The receptors originated from a female donor with Graves disease.

This clonotype was found a few times. The chain links TRBV19 to TRBJ1-5; no clear D. V lost 3 bases, J lost 0 bases, and 9 bases lay in between. CDR3 size: 15 residues. The germline V gene has CDR1 LNHDA and CDR2 SQIVND (reference sequence). CDR3 amino acids: CASSIDNYSNQPQHF. CDR3 coding DNA: TGTGCCAGTAGTATTGACAACTATAGCAATCAGCCCCAGCATTTT.

In this sample, this clonotype turned up many times. V usage is TRBV2 and J usage is TRBJ1-3, with D tentatively TRBD1 (6 bases). CDR1 SNHLY and CDR2 FYNNEI come from the germline V gene. The CDR3 has 16 amino acids. With 3 bases removed from V and 0 bases from J, the gap between germline ends came to 12 bases. In DNA, the CDR3 is TGTGCCAGCAGTGAGTTCGGACAGCACTCTGGAAACACCATATATTTT. Translation: CASSEFGQHSGNTIYF.

The rearrangement joins TRBV7-9 to TRBJ1-2, with D hard to call. Trimming stripped 0 bases from V and 4 bases from J, with 12 bases between. The germline CDR1 and CDR2 sequences are SEHNR and FQNEAQ (reference sequence). The CDR3 loop spans 15 amino acids. The CDR3 loop reads CASSLASLEVYGYTF. CDR3 coding DNA: TGTGCCAGCAGCTTAGCTTCCCTCGAAGTCTATGGCTACACCTTC.

This clonotype has a handful of counts. V and J are TRBV5-1 and TRBJ2-7; TRBD1 aligns across 7 bases. Germline CDR1 and CDR2: SGHRS and YFSETQ. This CDR3 comprises 14 residues. The ends lost 4 bases at V and 2 bases at J; junction bases unmatched: 6. CDR3 in amino acids: CASSHTGEPYEQYF. The CDR3 DNA sequence: TGCGCCAGCAGCCATACAGGGGAGCCCTACGAGCAGTACTTC.

This clonotype was seen a few times. V and J are TRBV5-1 and TRBJ2-2; D is undetermined. Between the trimmed V and J ends, which lost 1 base and 5 bases, there was a span of 12 bases. The CDR3 runs 15 residues. CDR1 and CDR2 from the germline V gene are SGHRS and YFSETQ. The CDR3 DNA reads as TGCGCCAGCAGCTTGCAAGTAATGGGGACCGGGGAGCTGTTTTTT. Protein product: CASSLQVMGTGELFF.

The table lists this clonotype with many counts. The J gene is TRBJ2-7, the V gene TRBV7-2; D is uncertain. Between the trimmed V and J ends, which lost 2 bases and 7 bases, there was a span of 12 bases. The CDR3 is made up of 13 amino acids. Per the germline V gene, CDR1 is SGHTA and CDR2 is FQGNSA. CDR3 region: CASSLPGPREQYF. DNA of the CDR3: TGTGCCAGCAGCTTACCCGGACCGAGGGAGCAGTACTTC.

The chain employs TRBV12-3 or TRBV12-4 and TRBJ1-6; D remains unclear. This CDR3 has 15 amino acids. Trimming stripped 7 bases from V and 10 bases from J, with 20 bases between. The CDR3 DNA follows: TGTGCCAGCACCCAAGCAGCGGGTCGTAGCTCACCCCTCCACTTT. Protein product: CASTQAAGRSSPLHF.

This clonotype was observed a handful of times. In DNA, the CDR3 is TGTGCCAGCAGCCAAGATCCCGCTACCGGGGAGCTGTTTTTT. This translates into CASSQDPATGELFF. J is TRBJ2-2 and V is TRBV3-1; D unclear. Germline CDR1 LGHDT, CDR2 YNNKEL (reference sequence). The CDR3 totals 14 residues. V shed 0 bases and J shed 5 bases, with 7 bases lying between them.

The chain combines TRBV10-3 with TRBJ1-1; the D gene is possibly TRBD1 (6 bases). This CDR3 comprises 15 residues. With 6 bases removed from V and 4 bases from J, the gap between germline ends came to 18 bases. CDR1 is ENHRY, CDR2 SYGVKD, per germline. CDR3 sequence reads: CAISKETGLGTEAFF. DNA for the CDR3: TGTGCCATCAGCAAAGAAACAGGGTTGGGCACTGAAGCTTTCTTT.

The rearrangement links TRBV29-1 to TRBJ2-7; D not resolved. The CDR3 has 12 residues. V lost 3 bases and J lost 4, with 10 bases in between. Germline assignment: CDR1 SQVTM and CDR2 ANQGSEA. CDR3 DNA sequence: TGCAGCGTTGACTACGGCGCGTACGAGCAGTACTTC. This gives the protein CSVDYGAYEQYF.